By proportion, the clone carrying this TCR beta chain is medium-sized (0.01 to 0.1%). Produced via immunoSEQ multiplex PCR; TCRdb's table is partial and in-frame only. The data contain about 8,900 clones, around 28% of them singletons. The authors plated some 200,000 CFSE-labeled responder cells with some 200,000 irradiated, violet-dye-labeled stimulator cells. Sorting was performed after the reaction on proliferating CFSE-low CD3+CD4+ and CD3+CD8+ responders. This sample is part of a study of graft-versus-host responses after intestinal transplantation. Study at large: Each recipient received anti-thymocyte globulin induction, then tacrolimus and steroids for 2 to 4 years. General study results and limits: Present in recipient marrow, GvH clones included some that appeared first in ileum or blood.

From germline, CDR1 is KGHSH and CDR2 LQKENI. The CDR3 is 16 residues long. The V end lost 2 bases, the J end lost 0 bases, and 10 bases lay between the germline ends. Sequences were derived from alloreactive CD8+ T cells from a mixed lymphocyte reaction culture, sampled before transplantation. The sample's subset: CFSE-low proliferating T cells sorted from approximately six-day pre-transplant mixed lymphocyte reaction (GvH or HvG direction). This clonotype originated in a human patient who was an organ donor for intestinal transplantation. The chain has TRBV18 and TRBJ2-2, with TRBD1 as a possible D gene (5 bases). The CDR3 DNA sequence: TGTGCCAGCTCACCAGTTGGGGCGCCGAACACCGGGGAGCTGTTTTTT. This codes for CASSPVGAPNTGELFF.